This T cell receptor beta chain was recorded in a study of CD8 T cells in ankylosing spondylitis. In this sample, this clonotype turned up many times. Its matching antigen is unknown. TCRdb itself ran the 5' RACE reads through MiXCR, one entry per CDR3 protein. The sample has fewer than 400,000 distinct CDR3 sequences, 8% seen once. Points from the study as a whole: A motif of 7 to 9 highly homologous TCR beta variants was seen as apparently characteristic of ankylosing spondylitis blood.

This CDR3 spans 13 amino acids. V was clipped by 2 bases and J by 7 bases, with 9 bases between them. What was sequenced was blood, either unsorted or a sorted T cell fraction (not recorded which). The chain combines TRBV12-3 or TRBV12-4 with TRBJ2-4, with a weak D call TRBD2 (6 bases). The sequence was obtained from a male donor with ankylosing spondylitis. The CDR3 protein is CASSLPGRNIQYF. CDR3 coding DNA: TGTGCCAGCAGTTTACCAGGGAGGAACATTCAGTACTTC.